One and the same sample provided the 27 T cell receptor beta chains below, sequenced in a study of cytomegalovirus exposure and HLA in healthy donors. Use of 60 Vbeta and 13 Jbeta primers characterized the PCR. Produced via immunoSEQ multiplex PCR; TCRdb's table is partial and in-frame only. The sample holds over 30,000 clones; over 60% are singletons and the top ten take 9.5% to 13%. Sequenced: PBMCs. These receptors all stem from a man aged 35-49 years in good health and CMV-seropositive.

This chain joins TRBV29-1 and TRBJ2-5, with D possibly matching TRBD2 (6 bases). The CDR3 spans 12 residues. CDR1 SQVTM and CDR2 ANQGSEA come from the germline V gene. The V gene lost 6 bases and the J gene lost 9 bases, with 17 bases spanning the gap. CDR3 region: CSVGSGNPAQYF. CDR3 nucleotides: TGCAGCGTGGGTAGCGGTAATCCGGCCCAGTACTTC.

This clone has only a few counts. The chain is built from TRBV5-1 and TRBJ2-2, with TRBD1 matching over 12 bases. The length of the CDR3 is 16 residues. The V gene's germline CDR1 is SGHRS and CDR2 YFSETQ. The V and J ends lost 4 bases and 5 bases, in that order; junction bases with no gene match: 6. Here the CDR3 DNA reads TGCGCCAGCAGCCAGGGACAGGGGGCACGGACCGGGGAGCTGTTTTTT. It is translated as CASSQGQGARTGELFF. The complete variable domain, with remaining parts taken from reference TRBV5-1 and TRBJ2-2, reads KAGVTQTPRYLIKTRGQQVTLSCSPISGHRSVSWYQQTPGQGLQFLFEYFSETQRNKGNFPGRFSGRQFSNSRSEMNVSTLELGDSALYLCASSQGQGARTGELFFGEGSRLTVL.

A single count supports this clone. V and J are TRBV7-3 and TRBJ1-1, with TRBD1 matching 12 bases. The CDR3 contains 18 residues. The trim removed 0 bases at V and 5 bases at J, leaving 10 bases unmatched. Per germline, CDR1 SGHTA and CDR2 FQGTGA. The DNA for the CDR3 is TGTGCCAGCAGCTTAACGGGCCGGGACAGGGGGCTCGGGACTGAAGCTTTCTTT. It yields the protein CASSLTGRDRGLGTEAFF.

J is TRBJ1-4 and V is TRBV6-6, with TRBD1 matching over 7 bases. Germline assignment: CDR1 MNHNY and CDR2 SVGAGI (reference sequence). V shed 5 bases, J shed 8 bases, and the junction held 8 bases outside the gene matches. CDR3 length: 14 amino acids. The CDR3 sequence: CASSRWDRREKLFF. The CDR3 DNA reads TGTGCCAGCAGTCGGTGGGACAGACGGGAAAAACTGTTTTTT.

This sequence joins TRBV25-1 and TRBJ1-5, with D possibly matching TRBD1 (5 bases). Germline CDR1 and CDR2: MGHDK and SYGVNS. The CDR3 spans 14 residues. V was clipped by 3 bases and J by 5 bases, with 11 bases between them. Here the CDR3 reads CASSEAGPDQPQHF. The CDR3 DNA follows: TGTGCCAGCAGTGAGGCAGGGCCGGATCAGCCCCAGCATTTT.

The CDR3 here is CASSDDPSRVGGYTF. CDR3 bases: TGTGCCAGCAGTGACGACCCCTCGAGGGTGGGCGGCTACACCTTC. The chain combines TRBV6-4 with TRBJ1-2; no clear D gene. V dropped 2 bases and J dropped 8 bases, with 18 bases sitting between them. Germline V gives CDR1 MRHNA, CDR2 SNTAGT. The CDR3 consists of 15 residues.

CDR3 region: CASSLVPWGTSGDEKLFF. The DNA for the CDR3 is TGTGCCAGCAGCTTAGTACCTTGGGGCACCTCAGGGGATGAAAAACTGTTTTTT. The chain carries TRBV7-9 and TRBJ1-4; possibly TRBD1 for D (6 bases). The CDR3 has 18 residues. Germline assignment: CDR1 SEHNR and CDR2 FQNEAQ (reference sequence). V lost 1 base and J lost 6, with 21 bases in between. The variable domain in full, with the rest retrieved from reference TRBV7-9 and TRBJ1-4, is DTGVSQNPRHKITKRGQNVTFRCDPISEHNRLYWYRQTLGQGPEFLTYFQNEAQLEKSRLLSDRFSAERPKGSFSTLEIQRTEQGDSAMYLCASSLVPWGTSGDEKLFFGSGTQLSVL.

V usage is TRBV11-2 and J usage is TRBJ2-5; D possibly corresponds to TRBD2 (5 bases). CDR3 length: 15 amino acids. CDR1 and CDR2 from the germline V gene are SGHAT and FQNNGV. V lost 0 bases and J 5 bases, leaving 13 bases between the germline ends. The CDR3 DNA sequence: TGTGCCAGCAGCTTAGAATCCCTAGCTGCGGAGACCCAGTACTTC. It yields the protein CASSLESLAAETQYF.

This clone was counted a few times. For the CDR3, the DNA is TGTGCCCGGGCGGGGACAGGGGGTATGGGGTACGAGCAGTACTTC. It is translated as CARAGTGGMGYEQYF. The chain links TRBV30 to TRBJ2-7; TRBD1 matches at 11 bases. CDR1 and CDR2 from the germline V gene are GTSNPN and SVGIG (reference sequence). The V and J ends lost 8 bases and 4 bases, in that order; junction bases with no gene match: 13. This CDR3 has 15 amino acids.

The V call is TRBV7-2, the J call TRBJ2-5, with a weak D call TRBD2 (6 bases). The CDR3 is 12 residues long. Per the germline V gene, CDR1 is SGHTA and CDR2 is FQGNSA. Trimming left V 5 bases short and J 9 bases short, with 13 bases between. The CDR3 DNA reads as TGTGCCAGCAGCCCCCCTGGGGGGTCCCAGTACTTC. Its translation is CASSPPGGSQYF.

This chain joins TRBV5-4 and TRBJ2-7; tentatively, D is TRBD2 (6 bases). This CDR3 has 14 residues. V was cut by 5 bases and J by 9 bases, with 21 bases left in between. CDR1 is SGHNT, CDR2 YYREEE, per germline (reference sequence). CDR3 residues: CASRGEAQGRRQYF. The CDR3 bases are TGTGCCAGCAGGGGGGAGGCGCAGGGTCGTCGGCAGTACTTC.

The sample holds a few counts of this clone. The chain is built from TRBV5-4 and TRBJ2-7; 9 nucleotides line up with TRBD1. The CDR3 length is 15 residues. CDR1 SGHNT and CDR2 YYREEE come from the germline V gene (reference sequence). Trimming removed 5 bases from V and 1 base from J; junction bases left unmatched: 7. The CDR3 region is CASSLGTGSSYEQYF. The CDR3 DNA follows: TGTGCCAGCAGTCTAGGGACAGGGAGTTCCTACGAGCAGTACTTC.

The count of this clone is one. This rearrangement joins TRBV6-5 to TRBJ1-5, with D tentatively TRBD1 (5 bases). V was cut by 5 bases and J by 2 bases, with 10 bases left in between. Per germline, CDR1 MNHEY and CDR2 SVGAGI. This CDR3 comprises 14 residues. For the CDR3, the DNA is TGTGCCAGCAGTGGGGGGAATCGCAATCAGCCCCAGCATTTT. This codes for CASSGGNRNQPQHF.

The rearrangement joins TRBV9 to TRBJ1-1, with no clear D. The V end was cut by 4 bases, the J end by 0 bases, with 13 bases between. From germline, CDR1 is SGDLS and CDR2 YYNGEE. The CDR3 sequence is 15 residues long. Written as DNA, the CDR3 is TGTGCCAGCAGCTCTAGTGAGCCTATGAACACTGAAGCTTTCTTT. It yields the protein CASSSSEPMNTEAFF.

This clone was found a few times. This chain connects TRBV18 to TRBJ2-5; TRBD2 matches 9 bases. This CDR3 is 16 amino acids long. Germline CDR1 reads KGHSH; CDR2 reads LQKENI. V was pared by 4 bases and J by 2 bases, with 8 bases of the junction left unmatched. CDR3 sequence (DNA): TGTGCCAGCTCACTTTCTAGCGGGATTAGACAAGAGACCCAGTACTTC. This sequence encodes CASSLSSGIRQETQYF. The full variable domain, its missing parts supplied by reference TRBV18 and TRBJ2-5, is NAGVMQNPRHLVRRRGQEARLRCSPMKGHSHVYWYRQLPEEGLKFMVYLQKENIIDESGMPKERFSAEFPKEGPSILRIQQVVRGDSAAYFCASSLSSGIRQETQYFGPGTRLLVL.

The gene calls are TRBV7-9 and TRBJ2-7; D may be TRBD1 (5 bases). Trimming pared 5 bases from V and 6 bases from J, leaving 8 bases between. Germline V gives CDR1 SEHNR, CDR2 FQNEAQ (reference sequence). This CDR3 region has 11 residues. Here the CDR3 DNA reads TGTGCCAGCAGCCGCCAGGGCGAGCAGTACTTC. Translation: CASSRQGEQYF. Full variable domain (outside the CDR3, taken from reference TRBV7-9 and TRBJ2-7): DTGVSQNPRHKITKRGQNVTFRCDPISEHNRLYWYRQTLGQGPEFLTYFQNEAQLEKSRLLSDRFSAERPKGSFSTLEIQRTEQGDSAMYLCASSRQGEQYFGPGTRLTVT.

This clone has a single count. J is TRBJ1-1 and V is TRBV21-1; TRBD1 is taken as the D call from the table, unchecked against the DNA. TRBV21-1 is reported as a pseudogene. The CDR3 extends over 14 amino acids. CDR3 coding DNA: TGTGCCAGCAACAGGACAGGGGCGAACACTGAAGCTTTCTTT. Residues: CASNRTGANTEAFF.

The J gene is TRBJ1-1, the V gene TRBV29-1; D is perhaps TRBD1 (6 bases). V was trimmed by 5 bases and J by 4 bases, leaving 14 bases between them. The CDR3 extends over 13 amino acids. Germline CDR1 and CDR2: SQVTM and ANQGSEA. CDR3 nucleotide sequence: TGCAGCGTTAACCACAGGGAAGGCACTGAAGCTTTCTTT. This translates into CSVNHREGTEAFF.

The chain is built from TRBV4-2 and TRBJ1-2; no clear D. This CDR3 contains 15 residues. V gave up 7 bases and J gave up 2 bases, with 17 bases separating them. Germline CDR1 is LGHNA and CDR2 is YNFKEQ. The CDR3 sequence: CASTKGGGVNYGYTF. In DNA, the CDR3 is TGTGCCAGCACCAAAGGTGGCGGGGTAAACTATGGCTACACCTTC.

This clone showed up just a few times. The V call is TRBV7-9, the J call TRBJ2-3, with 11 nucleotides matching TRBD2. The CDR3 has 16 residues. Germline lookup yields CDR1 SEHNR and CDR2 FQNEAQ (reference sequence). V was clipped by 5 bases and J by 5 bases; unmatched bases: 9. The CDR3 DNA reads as TGTGCCAGCAGCCCCTACACTAGCGGGGGAGAAGATACGCAGTATTTT. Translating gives CASSPYTSGGEDTQYF.

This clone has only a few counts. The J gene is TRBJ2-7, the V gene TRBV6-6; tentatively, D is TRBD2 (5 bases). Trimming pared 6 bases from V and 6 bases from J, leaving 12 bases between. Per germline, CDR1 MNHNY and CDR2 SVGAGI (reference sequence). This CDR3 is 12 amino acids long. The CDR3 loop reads CASRSKGSEQYF. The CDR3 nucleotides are TGTGCCAGCAGGTCCAAAGGGAGCGAGCAGTACTTC.

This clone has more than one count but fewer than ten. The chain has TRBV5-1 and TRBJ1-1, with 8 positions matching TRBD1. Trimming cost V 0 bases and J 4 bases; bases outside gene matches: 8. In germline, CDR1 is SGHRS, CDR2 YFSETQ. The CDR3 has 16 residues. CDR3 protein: CASSLEVPGGFTEAFF. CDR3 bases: TGCGCCAGCAGCTTGGAAGTTCCAGGGGGCTTCACTGAAGCTTTCTTT.

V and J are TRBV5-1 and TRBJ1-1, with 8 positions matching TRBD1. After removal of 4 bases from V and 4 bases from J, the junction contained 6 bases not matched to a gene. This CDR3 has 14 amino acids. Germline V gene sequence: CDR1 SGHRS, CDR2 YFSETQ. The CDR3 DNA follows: TGCGCCAGCAGCCTAATAACAGGGGGCACTGAAGCTTTCTTT. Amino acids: CASSLITGGTEAFF.

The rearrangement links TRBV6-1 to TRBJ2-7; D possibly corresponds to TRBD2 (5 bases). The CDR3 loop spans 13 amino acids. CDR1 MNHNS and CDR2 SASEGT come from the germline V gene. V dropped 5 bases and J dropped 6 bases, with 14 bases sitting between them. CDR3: CASSKTYSAEQYF. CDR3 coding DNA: TGTGCCAGCAGTAAGACCTATAGCGCCGAGCAGTACTTC.

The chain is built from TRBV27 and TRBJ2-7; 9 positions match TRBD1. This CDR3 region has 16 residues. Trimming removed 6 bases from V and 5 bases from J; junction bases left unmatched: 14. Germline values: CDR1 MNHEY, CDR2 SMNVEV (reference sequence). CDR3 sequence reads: CASRTGTGRVLNEQYF. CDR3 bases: TGTGCCAGCAGGACCGGGACAGGGCGGGTGTTGAACGAGCAGTACTTC.

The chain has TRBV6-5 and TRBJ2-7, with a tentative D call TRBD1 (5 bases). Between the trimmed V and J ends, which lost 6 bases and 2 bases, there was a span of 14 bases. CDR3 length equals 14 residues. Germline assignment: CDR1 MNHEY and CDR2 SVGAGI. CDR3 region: CASSPGITPYEQYF. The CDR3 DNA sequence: TGTGCCAGCAGCCCAGGGATAACTCCCTACGAGCAGTACTTC.

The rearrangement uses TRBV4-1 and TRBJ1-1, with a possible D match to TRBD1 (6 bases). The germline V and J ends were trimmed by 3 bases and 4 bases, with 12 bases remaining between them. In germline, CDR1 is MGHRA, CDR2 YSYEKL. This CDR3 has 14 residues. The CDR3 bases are TGCGCCAGCAGCCATCTGTTACAGGGCACTGAAGCTTTCTTT. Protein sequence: CASSHLLQGTEAFF.